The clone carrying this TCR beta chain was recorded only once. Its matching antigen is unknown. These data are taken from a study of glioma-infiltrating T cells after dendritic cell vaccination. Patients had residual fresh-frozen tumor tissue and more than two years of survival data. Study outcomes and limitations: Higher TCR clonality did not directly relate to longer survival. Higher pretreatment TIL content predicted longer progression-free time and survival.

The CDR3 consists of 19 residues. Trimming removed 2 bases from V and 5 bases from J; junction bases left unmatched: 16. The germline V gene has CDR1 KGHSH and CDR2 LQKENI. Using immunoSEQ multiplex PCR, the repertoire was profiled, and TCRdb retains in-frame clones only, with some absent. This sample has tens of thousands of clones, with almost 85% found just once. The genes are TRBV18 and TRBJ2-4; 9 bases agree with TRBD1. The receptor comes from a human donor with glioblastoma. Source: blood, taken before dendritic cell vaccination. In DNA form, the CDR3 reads TGTGCCAGCTCACCAGCAAAAATAACAGGGGGCGCGTTCGAAAACATTCAGTACTTC. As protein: CASSPAKITGGAFENIQYF.